One and the same sample provided the 30 T cell receptor beta chains below, sequenced in a study of T cells in Graves' hyperthyroidism and ophthalmopathy. What was amplified from RNA transcripts were TCR beta CDR3 regions. Using the HTBI primer set, a first-round RT-PCR was run on the TCR CDR3. TCRdb reprocessed the multiplex PCR reads with MiXCR, giving one entry per CDR3 protein. This table has 600,000 to 700,000 distinct CDR3 sequences, about 14% appearing once. The sequencing input was blood. All receptors come from a middle-aged woman with Graves' ophthalmopathy.

In the case of this clonotype: This clone may be a read error of a much larger clone one base away. The chain joins TRBV29-1 to TRBJ2-5; 11 bases agree with TRBD2. Germline V gene sequence: CDR1 SQVTM, CDR2 ANQGSEA. The V segment lost 5 bases and the J segment 4 bases; nucleotides outside the gene matches: 6. The CDR3 covers 14 residues. CDR3 sequence (DNA): TGCAGCGTTTTCTTACTAGCGGGAGTAGAGACCCAGTACTTC. It yields the protein CSVFLLAGVETQYF. The full variable domain, rest sourced from reference TRBV29-1 and TRBJ2-5, is SAVISQKPSRDICQRGTSLTIQCQVDSQVTMMFWYRQQPGQSLTLIATANQGSEATYESGFVIDKFPISRPNLTFSTLTVSNMSPEDSSIYLCSVFLLAGVETQYFGPGTRLLVL.

The CDR3 DNA reads as TGTGCCAGCAGCTTAGTCGTCGGAAATCCCTACGAGCAGTACTTC. Translation: CASSLVVGNPYEQYF. The chain is built from TRBV7-6 and TRBJ2-7, with D unclear. Deletions cut 1 base from V and 2 bases from J, with 12 bases between. The CDR3 is 15 amino acids. CDR1 is SGHVS and CDR2 is FNYEAQ in the germline V gene.

This clonotype appeared many times. The V gene is TRBV19, the J gene TRBJ1-2; no clear D. V was shortened by 6 bases and J by 5 bases, with 19 bases between the two germline ends. The CDR3 extends over 15 amino acids. Germline CDR1 reads LNHDA; CDR2 reads SQIVND (reference sequence). CDR3 protein: CASSRPDGQSYGYTF. CDR3 coding DNA: TGTGCCAGTAGCCGACCGGACGGCCAATCTTATGGCTACACCTTC.

This rearrangement joins TRBV5-1 to TRBJ2-5, with 8 nucleotides matching TRBD2. The CDR3 extends over 16 amino acids. The trim removed 4 bases at V and 4 bases at J, leaving 12 bases unmatched. Germline V gives CDR1 SGHRS, CDR2 YFSETQ. CDR3 sequence reads: CASSPFPGLEIETQYF. The CDR3 coding sequence is TGCGCCAGCAGCCCCTTCCCGGGACTAGAAATAGAGACCCAGTACTTC. Looking up the rest from reference TRBV5-1 and TRBJ2-5 gives the full variable domain: KAGVTQTPRYLIKTRGQQVTLSCSPISGHRSVSWYQQTPGQGLQFLFEYFSETQRNKGNFPGRFSGRQFSNSRSEMNVSTLELGDSALYLCASSPFPGLEIETQYFGPGTRLLVL.

The chain recombines TRBV7-2 with TRBJ2-3; 13 positions agree with TRBD2. Trimming removed 3 bases from V and 2 bases from J; junction bases left unmatched: 11. The length of the CDR3 is 19 residues. The germline CDR1 and CDR2 sequences are SGHTA and FQGNSA. In DNA, the CDR3 is TGTGCCAGCAGCTTCGGACTAGCGGGAGTCTCTAGGACCACAGATACGCAGTATTTT. Translation: CASSFGLAGVSRTTDTQYF.

This clonotype was counted ten times or more. This rearrangement joins TRBV11-1 to TRBJ1-6; D is possibly TRBD1 (5 bases). CDR1 SGHAT and CDR2 FQDESV come from the germline V gene (reference sequence). Trimming cost V 3 bases and J 10 bases, with 13 bases left between them. This CDR3 spans 14 amino acids. This chain's CDR3 is CASSFGTGGSPLHF. CDR3 in DNA: TGTGCCAGCAGCTTCGGGACCGGGGGGTCACCCCTCCACTTT.

This clonotype was observed many times. The J gene is TRBJ2-7, the V gene TRBV13; D call uncertain. V lost 2 bases and J lost 3, with 14 bases in between. The CDR3 is 15 residues long. Germline V gene data show CDR1 as PRHDT and CDR2 as FYEKMQ (reference sequence). CDR3 DNA sequence: TGTGCCAGCAGCTTACGTCAGGCCGTGGGCTACGAGCAGTACTTC. Translating gives CASSLRQAVGYEQYF.

This clonotype was counted at least ten times. V and J are TRBV15 and TRBJ1-5; TRBD1 agrees at 9 bases. The length of the CDR3 is 16 residues. V shed 0 bases and J 4 bases; nucleotides not matched to a gene: 4. Germline V lookup: CDR1 LNHNV, CDR2 YYDKDF (reference sequence). The CDR3 DNA sequence: TGTGCCACCAGCAGAGATAAGGGACAGGGAAATCAGCCCCAGCATTTT. Translated: CATSRDKGQGNQPQHF.

This clonotype has more than one count but fewer than ten. The chain employs TRBV20-1 and TRBJ2-5, with 7 bases aligning to TRBD2. Germline CDR1 DFQATT, CDR2 SNEGSKA (reference sequence). J lost 5 bases, V lost 3 bases, and 6 bases had no gene match. The CDR3 extends over 13 amino acids. The CDR3 loop reads CSARLAEGETQYF. The CDR3 nucleotides are TGCAGTGCTAGGCTAGCGGAAGGGGAGACCCAGTACTTC.

This clonotype was observed a few times. J is TRBJ1-3 and V is TRBV11-2, with D perhaps matching TRBD1 (6 bases). V gave up 5 bases and J gave up 5 bases, with 16 bases separating them. Germline CDR1 and CDR2: SGHAT and FQNNGV. There are 15 residues in the CDR3. The CDR3 DNA is TGTGCCAGCAGCCCCCTGGGGGGGCTGCGAAACACCATATATTTT. Its protein is CASSPLGGLRNTIYF.

Many counts were recorded for this clonotype. This chain links TRBV28 with TRBJ1-5; D possibly corresponds to TRBD1 (5 bases). There are 12 residues in the CDR3. Germline assignment: CDR1 MDHEN and CDR2 SYDVKM. V lost 4 bases to trimming and J lost 6 bases, with 7 bases between them. The CDR3 protein is CASSWGVQPQHF. In nucleotides, the CDR3 is TGTGCCAGCAGTTGGGGGGTTCAGCCCCAGCATTTT.

This clonotype was seen a handful of times. J is TRBJ2-6 and V is TRBV6-4; D perhaps matches TRBD1 (5 bases). V lost 5 bases to trimming and J lost 11 bases, with 13 bases between them. This CDR3 comprises 13 residues. The germline gives CDR1 MRHNA, CDR2 SNTAGT. CDR3: CASSPQVPHVLTF. The CDR3 DNA reads as TGTGCCAGCAGTCCACAGGTTCCCCACGTCCTGACTTTC.

The table lists this clonotype with many counts. The chain carries TRBV2 and TRBJ2-5; D ambiguous. V was shortened by 8 bases and J by 2 bases, with 9 bases between the two germline ends. Germline CDR1 SNHLY, CDR2 FYNNEI. The CDR3 is 12 residues long. CDR3 loop: CASALGQETQYF. CDR3 bases: TGTGCCAGCGCGTTGGGACAAGAGACCCAGTACTTC. The complete variable domain, with remaining parts taken from reference TRBV2 and TRBJ2-5, reads EPEVTQTPSHQVTQMGQEVILRCVPISNHLYFYWYRQILGQKVEFLVSFYNNEISEKSEIFDDQFSVERPDGSNFTLKIRSTKLEDSAMYFCASALGQETQYFGPGTRLLVL.

This rearrangement joins TRBV4-1 to TRBJ2-6; D uncertain. Trimming removed 0 bases at V and 0 bases at J, with 12 bases between. Germline V gives CDR1 MGHRA, CDR2 YSYEKL. This CDR3 region has 18 residues. The CDR3 coding sequence is TGCGCCAGCAGCCAAGATGGGGAACCCGTCTCTGGGGCCAACGTCCTGACTTTC. It is translated as CASSQDGEPVSGANVLTF.

This clonotype was detected many times. The J gene is TRBJ1-1, the V gene TRBV12-3 or TRBV12-4; 7 bases are shared with TRBD1. CDR3 length equals 15 residues. The V segment lost 5 bases and the J segment 3 bases; nucleotides outside the gene matches: 9. CDR3 in amino acids: CASSPRQGRDTEAFF. The CDR3 DNA is TGTGCCAGCAGTCCCCGACAGGGAAGGGACACTGAAGCTTTCTTT.

This clonotype was seen many times. The V and J genes are TRBV6-2 or TRBV6-3 and TRBJ1-1; 10 bases map to TRBD1. The CDR3 spans 14 residues. CDR1 and CDR2 (germline): MNHEY, SVGEGT. V gave up 11 bases and J gave up 7 bases; unmatched junction bases: 13. The CDR3 DNA follows: TGTGCCTCCGCCGAAGCCAGGACAGGGGGTGAAGCTTTCTTT. Its translation: CASAEARTGGEAFF.

This clonotype was recorded at least ten times. The chain links TRBV19 to TRBJ2-7; TRBD2 matches at 14 bases. CDR1 is LNHDA, CDR2 SQIVND, per germline (reference sequence). The CDR3 is made up of 16 amino acids. Trimming took 5 bases from V and 6 from J; bases not matched to a gene: 9. The DNA for the CDR3 is TGTGCCAGTAGTCCTGAGGGACTAGCGGGAGCCGTCGAGCAGTACTTC. Amino acids: CASSPEGLAGAVEQYF.

The rearrangement joins TRBV13 to TRBJ2-3; 15 nucleotides align to TRBD2. The length of the CDR3 is 20 residues. Germline loops: CDR1 PRHDT, CDR2 FYEKMQ (reference sequence). The trim removed 0 bases at V and 4 bases at J, leaving 11 bases unmatched. CDR3 coding DNA: TGTGCCAGCAGCTTAGGCCAAGAGGGGACTAGCGGGAGGAAGGCAGATACGCAGTATTTT. Translation: CASSLGQEGTSGRKADTQYF. Using reference TRBV13 and TRBJ2-3 for the parts outside the CDR3, the full variable domain is AAGVIQSPRHLIKEKRETATLKCYPIPRHDTVYWYQQGPGQDPQFLISFYEKMQSDKGSIPDRFSAQQFSDYHSELNMSSLELGDSALYFCASSLGQEGTSGRKADTQYFGPGTRLTVL.

This clonotype was seen repeatedly, ten times or more. This rearrangement joins TRBV11-3 to TRBJ2-4; 11 bases map to TRBD1. V lost 3 bases to trimming and J lost 7 bases; unmatched junction nucleotides: 5. The CDR3 is 15 amino acids. Germline V gives CDR1 SGHNT, CDR2 YENEEA. CDR3 in DNA: TGTGCCAGCAGCTTCTCCGGGACAGGGGGTAACATTCAGTACTTC. Encoded protein: CASSFSGTGGNIQYF. Variable domain in full (rest from reference TRBV11-3 and TRBJ2-4): EAGVVQSPRYKIIEKKQPVAFWCNPISGHNTLYWYLQNLGQGPELLIRYENEEAVDDSQLPKDRFSAERLKGVDSTLKIQPAELGDSAVYLCASSFSGTGGNIQYFGAGTRLSVL.

This clonotype was recorded many times. The rearrangement links TRBV7-9 to TRBJ2-5; possible D gene TRBD1, 5 bases. Germline-derived CDR1 and CDR2 are SEHNR and FQNEAQ (reference sequence). V was cut by 5 bases and J by 5 bases, with 12 bases left in between. This CDR3 is built from 13 residues. The CDR3, as DNA: TGTGCCAGCAGCCCTCCAGGGTGGGAGACCCAGTACTTC. This encodes CASSPPGWETQYF.

Many counts were recorded for this clonotype. The chain uses TRBV6-2 or TRBV6-3 and TRBJ1-1; D remains ambiguous. Trimming stripped 6 bases from V and 3 bases from J, with 14 bases between. Per germline, CDR1 MNHEY and CDR2 SVGEGT. The length of the CDR3 is 14 residues. CDR3 loop: CASRLKGGYTEAFF. The CDR3 DNA reads as TGTGCCAGCAGGCTTAAAGGAGGGTACACTGAAGCTTTCTTT.

In its sample, this clonotype was seen many times. The chain carries TRBV6-5 and TRBJ2-5; D gene ambiguous. The CDR3 length is 15 residues. CDR1 is MNHEY and CDR2 is SVGAGI in the germline V gene. Trimming took off 5 bases at V and 5 bases at J, with 18 bases between the two ends. Here the CDR3 reads CASSMTREPTETQYF. As DNA, the CDR3 is TGTGCCAGCAGTATGACAAGGGAACCCACGGAGACCCAGTACTTC.

J is TRBJ2-2 and V is TRBV7-2; D ambiguous. The germline V and J ends were trimmed by 2 bases and 2 bases, with 9 bases remaining between them. The CDR3 covers 15 residues. Germline values: CDR1 SGHTA, CDR2 FQGNSA. As DNA, the CDR3 is TGTGCCAGCAGCTTATTCAGTGGAAACACCGGGGAGCTGTTTTTT. Its translation is CASSLFSGNTGELFF.

The rearrangement joins TRBV19 to TRBJ1-1, with D uncertain. This CDR3 is built from 14 residues. The V gene lost 7 bases and the J gene lost 0 bases, with 12 bases spanning the gap. From germline, CDR1 is LNHDA and CDR2 SQIVND (reference sequence). The CDR3 sequence: CASTAGLLNTEAFF. DNA of the CDR3: TGTGCCAGTACCGCAGGACTACTGAACACTGAAGCTTTCTTT.

This clonotype has ten or more counts. This chain links TRBV7-3 with TRBJ2-2; D is possibly TRBD1 or TRBD2 (5 bases each). Trimming took off 2 bases at V and 3 bases at J, with 19 bases between the two ends. Germline V gene data show CDR1 as SGHTA and CDR2 as FQGTGA. This CDR3 has 18 amino acids. The CDR3 is CASSLVGGAGYDTGELFF. In DNA, the CDR3 is TGTGCCAGCAGCTTAGTCGGAGGCGCAGGGTACGACACCGGGGAGCTGTTTTTT.

For this clonotype: This sequence may be a read error, since a much larger clone differs from it by one base. The chain is built from TRBV7-2 and TRBJ2-3; the D is unclear. The germline V gene encodes CDR1 SGHTA and CDR2 FQGNSA. The CDR3 runs 11 residues. Written as DNA, the CDR3 is TGTGCCAGCAGCTTATCAGATGCGCAGTATTTT. As protein: CASSLSDAQYF. Looking up the rest from reference TRBV7-2 and TRBJ2-3 gives the full variable domain: GAGVSQSPSNKVTEKGKDVELRCDPISGHTALYWYRQSLGQGLEFLIYFQGNSAPDKSGLPSDRFSAERTGGSVSTLTIQRTQQEDSAVYLCASSLSDAQYFGPGTRLTVL.

This clonotype showed up many times. The chain employs TRBV5-1 and TRBJ2-7; no clear D gene. The CDR3 sequence is 12 residues long. The germline gives CDR1 SGHRS, CDR2 YFSETQ. V dropped 5 bases and J dropped 6 bases, with 12 bases sitting between them. The CDR3 coding sequence is TGCGCCAGCAGACTCGGACCAGGCGAGCAGTACTTC. Translation: CASRLGPGEQYF.

The chain uses TRBV19 and TRBJ2-7, with 7 bases fitting TRBD1. This CDR3 has 16 amino acids. Per the germline V gene, CDR1 is LNHDA and CDR2 is SQIVND (reference sequence). With 6 bases clipped from V and 2 bases from J, the junction kept 13 bases outside the gene matches. The CDR3 region has the DNA TGTGCCAGTAGCAGGGGGAATGGGCAGGCTCCCTACGAGCAGTACTTC. As protein: CASSRGNGQAPYEQYF.

Ten or more counts support this clonotype. The V call is TRBV30, the J call TRBJ2-2; D call uncertain. The CDR3 spans 12 residues. Looked up from germline, CDR1 is GTSNPN and CDR2 is SVGIG (reference sequence). Trimming removed 8 bases at V and 6 bases at J, with 13 bases between. CDR3 loop: CAIGVQSGELFF. The CDR3 region has the DNA TGTGCCATCGGCGTTCAGTCCGGGGAGCTGTTTTTT.

This clonotype was picked up many times. The chain couples TRBV9 to TRBJ2-2; 8 bases fit TRBD1. Germline CDR1 reads SGDLS; CDR2 reads YYNGEE. With 7 bases clipped from V and 5 bases from J, the junction kept 4 bases outside the gene matches. The CDR3 covers 13 residues. The CDR3 DNA follows: TGTGCCAGCGAGACAGGGGTAACCGGGGAGCTGTTTTTT. Its protein product is CASETGVTGELFF.